This TCR beta chain is from a study of T cells in narcolepsy. Notes on the study in general: Autoreactive clone sequences were missing from some blood memory CD4+ repertoires.

As concerns this clone: Its antigen is not known.

Per the germline V gene, CDR1 is SEHNR and CDR2 is FQNEAQ (reference sequence). The CDR3 spans 15 residues. V lost 6 bases to trimming and J lost 2 bases, with 14 bases between them. The method was immunoSEQ multiplex PCR; TCRdb's version includes in-frame clones alone and lacks a portion of them. Among about 32,000 clones listed, about 90% were seen once. This TCR was recovered from a human donor with narcolepsy. This chain uses TRBV7-9 with TRBJ2-1, with TRBD2 as a possible D gene (7 bases). Material: CD45RA- memory CD4+ T cells from PBMCs. The CDR3 is CASRITGGPYNEQFF. DNA for the CDR3: TGTGCCAGCAGAATTACGGGGGGCCCCTACAATGAGCAGTTCTTC.